This T cell receptor (beta chain) came from a study of cytomegalovirus exposure and HLA in healthy donors. Study-level points and caveats: Serostatus for CMV was the only available immune exposure information.

This CDR3 spans 13 amino acids. Trimming shortened V by 7 bases and J by 2 bases, and 14 bases separated the two germline ends. Per germline, CDR1 SQVTM and CDR2 ANQGSEA. PCR used 60 Vbeta primers and 13 Jbeta primers. The data were produced by immunoSEQ multiplex PCR, yet TCRdb's version contains in-frame clones alone and is incomplete. The data hold about 160,000 clones, with about 72% observed a single time. This clone has a handful of counts. As yet, its antigen is unknown. The TCR sequence derives from a male donor in good health and CMV-seronegative. The chain couples TRBV29-1 to TRBJ2-5; D perhaps matches TRBD2 (5 bases). Specimen: PBMCs. CDR3 coding DNA: TGCAGCGGGAGGTCGGGCCAGCAAGAGACCCAGTACTTC. Translating it yields CSGRSGQQETQYF.